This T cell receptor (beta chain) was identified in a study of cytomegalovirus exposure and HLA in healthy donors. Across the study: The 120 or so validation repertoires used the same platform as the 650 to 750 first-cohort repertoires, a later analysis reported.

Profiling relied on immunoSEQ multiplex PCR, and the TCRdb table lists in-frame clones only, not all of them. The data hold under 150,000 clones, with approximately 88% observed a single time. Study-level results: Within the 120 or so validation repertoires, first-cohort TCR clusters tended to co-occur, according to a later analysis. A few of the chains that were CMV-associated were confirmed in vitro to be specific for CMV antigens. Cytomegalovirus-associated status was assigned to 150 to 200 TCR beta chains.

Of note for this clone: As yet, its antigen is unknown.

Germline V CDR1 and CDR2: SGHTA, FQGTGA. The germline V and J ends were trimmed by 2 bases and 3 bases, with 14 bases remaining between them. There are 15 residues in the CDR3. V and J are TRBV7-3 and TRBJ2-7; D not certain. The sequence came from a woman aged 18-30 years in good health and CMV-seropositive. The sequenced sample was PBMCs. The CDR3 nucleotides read TGTGCCAGCAGCTTAGAAGTGGCGGCCAACTACGAGCAGTACTTC. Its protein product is CASSLEVAANYEQYF.